This T cell receptor beta chain derives from a study of T cell repertoires in cytomegalovirus infection. One entry per CDR3 protein, called by TCRdb with MiXCR from the reads. Seen here are about 310,000 distinct CDR3 sequences, about a tenth observed once, and the top ten hold over 2.5%. This TCR was sampled from a human donor in good health (CMV status not recorded). Some clones in this sample may be carry-over from other donors' samples. Material for sequencing was PBMCs.

The CDR3 DNA is TGCAGCGTTGGGGCTACAGGGTTGAACACTGAAGCTTTCTTT. Translating it yields CSVGATGLNTEAFF. The chain joins TRBV29-1 to TRBJ1-1, with TRBD1 as a possible D gene (6 bases). Trimming took 4 bases from V and 0 from J, leaving 12 bases between them. Germline CDR1 and CDR2: SQVTM and ANQGSEA. CDR3 length: 14 amino acids.